This T cell receptor (beta chain) comes out of a study of response to subunit inactivated influenza vaccine. TCRdb analysed the RT-PCR reads with MiXCR anew, one entry per CDR3 protein. This sample has fewer than 700,000 distinct CDR3 sequences, with about an eighth found just once. Looked up from germline, CDR1 is SEHNR and CDR2 is FQNEAQ (reference sequence). With V trimmed by 5 bases and J by 0 bases, 3 bases remained unmatched. This CDR3 is built from 15 residues. Note on this clonotype: The target antigen is unknown.

Study observations and caveats: The authors put forward the suggestion that each seasonal influenza vaccination may bring in only a limited number of new T cells.

Sequences were derived from PBMCs from blood, sampled 45 days after vaccination. This rearrangement joins TRBV7-9 to TRBJ2-1; 8 bases map to TRBD2. The TCR comes from a man in his forties or fifties who received an inactivated influenza vaccine. CDR3 in amino acids: CASSAGTSSYNEQFF. In DNA, the CDR3 is TGTGCCAGCAGCGCCGGGACTAGCTCCTACAATGAGCAGTTCTTC.